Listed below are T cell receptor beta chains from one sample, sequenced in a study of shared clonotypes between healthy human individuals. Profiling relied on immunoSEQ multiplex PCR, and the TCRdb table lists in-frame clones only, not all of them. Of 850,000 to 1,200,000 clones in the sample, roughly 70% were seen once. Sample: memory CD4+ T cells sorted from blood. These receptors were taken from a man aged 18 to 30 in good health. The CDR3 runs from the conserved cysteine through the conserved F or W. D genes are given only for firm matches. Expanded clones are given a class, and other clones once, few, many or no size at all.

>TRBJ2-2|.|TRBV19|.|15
TGTGCCAGTAGTTTTCTACAGGGGAACACCGGGGAGCTGTTTTTT
CASSFLQGNTGELFF
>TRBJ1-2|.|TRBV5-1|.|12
TGCGCCAGCAGCCATGGAGAGGAGGGCTACACCTTC
CASSHGEEGYTF
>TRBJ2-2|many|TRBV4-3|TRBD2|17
TGCGCCAGCAGCCTGGGACTAGCGGGAGGAACCACCGGGGAGCTGTTTTTT
CASSLGLAGGTTGELFF
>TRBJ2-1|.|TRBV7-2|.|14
TGTGCCAGCAGCGTAGGGACCGAGTACAATGAGCAGTTCTTC
CASSVGTEYNEQFF
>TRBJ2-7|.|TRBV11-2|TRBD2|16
TGTGCCAGCAGCTTAGATTGGGCTAGCGGGGCGGGCGAGCAGTACTTC
CASSLDWASGAGEQYF
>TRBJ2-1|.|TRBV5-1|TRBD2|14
TGCGCCAGCAGTCCGGGACTAGCGGGAGGTGAGCAGTTCTTC
CASSPGLAGGEQFF
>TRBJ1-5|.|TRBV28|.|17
TGTGCCAGCAGTTTACCCTCAGGACCCGTTAGGAATCAGCCCCAGCATTTT
CASSLPSGPVRNQPQHF
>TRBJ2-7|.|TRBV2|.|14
TGTGCCAGCAGTGGGGTTAGGGGATCCCACGAGCAGTACTTC
CASSGVRGSHEQYF
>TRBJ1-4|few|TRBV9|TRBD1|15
TGTGCCAGCAGCCCAGGACAGGGTGGAAATGAAAAACTGTTTTTT
CASSPGQGGNEKLFF
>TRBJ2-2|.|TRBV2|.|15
TGTGCCAGCAGTGGGACGGACGCGAACACCGGGGAGCTGTTTTTT
CASSGTDANTGELFF
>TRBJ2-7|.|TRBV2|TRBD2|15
TGTGCCAGCAGTGAAAGGGGACTAGCGGTCTACGAGCAGTACTTC
CASSERGLAVYEQYF
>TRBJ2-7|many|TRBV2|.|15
TGTGCCAGCAGTGGTCGGGGGAGGCCCTCCTACGAGCAGTACTTC
CASSGRGRPSYEQYF
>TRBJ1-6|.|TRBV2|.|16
TGTGCCAGCAGTGTCCAGGGCAGCTCCTATAATTCACCCCTCCACTTT
CASSVQGSSYNSPLHF
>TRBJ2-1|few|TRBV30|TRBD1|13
TGTGCCTGGAGTGACCACAGGGGCAATGAGCAGTTCTTC
CAWSDHRGNEQFF
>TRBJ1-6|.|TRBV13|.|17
TGTGCCAGCAGCTTAGGCCGGGGCCAAGGGTTCGGTTCACCCCTCCACTTT
CASSLGRGQGFGSPLHF
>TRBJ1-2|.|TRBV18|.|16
TGTGCCAGCTCACCACGGCGGACGATAAGCTTGGGCGGCTACACCTTC
CASSPRRTISLGGYTF
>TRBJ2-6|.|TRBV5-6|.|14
TGTGCCAGCAGATTGGGGGGACTGACCAACGTCCTGACTTTC
CASRLGGLTNVLTF
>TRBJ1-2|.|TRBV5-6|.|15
TGTGCCAGCAGCTCGCAGGGTTCGGCTAACTATGGCTACACCTTC
CASSSQGSANYGYTF
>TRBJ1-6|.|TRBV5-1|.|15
TGCGCCAGCAGCTTGGAGTCCGATTATAATTCACCCCTCCACTTT
CASSLESDYNSPLHF
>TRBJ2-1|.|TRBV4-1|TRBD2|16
TGCGCCAGCAGCCAGACTAGCGGGGCCTCCTACAATGAGCAGTTCTTC
CASSQTSGASYNEQFF
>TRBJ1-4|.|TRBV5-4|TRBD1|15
TGTGCCAGCAGCTCAAGACAGGGGGTTAATGAAAAACTGTTTTTT
CASSSRQGVNEKLFF
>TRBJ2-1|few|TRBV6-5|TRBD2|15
TGTGCCAGCAGTTATTATGGGACTACGCACAATGAGCAGTTCTTC
CASSYYGTTHNEQFF
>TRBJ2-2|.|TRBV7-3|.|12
TGTGCCAGCAGCTTGAACATCGGGGAGCTGTTTTTT
CASSLNIGELFF
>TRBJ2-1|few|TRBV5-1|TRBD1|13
TGCGCCAGCAGCTTGTGGACAGGGGGTGAGCAGTTCTTC
CASSLWTGGEQFF
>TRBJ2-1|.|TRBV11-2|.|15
TGTGCCAGCAGCTTAGTGGTTAGGGGGACGAATGAGCAGTTCTTC
CASSLVVRGTNEQFF
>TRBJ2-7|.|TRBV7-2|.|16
TGTGCCAGCAGCTTAGCTCTGAATACCCAAGCCAACGAGCAGTACTTC
CASSLALNTQANEQYF
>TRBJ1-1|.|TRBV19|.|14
TGTGCCAGTAGACTTGGGGTAAGTGGGACTGAAGCTTTCTTT
CASRLGVSGTEAFF
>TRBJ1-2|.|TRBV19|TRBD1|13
TGTGCCAGTAGTAGCACAGGGGCCAGTGGCTACACCTTC
CASSSTGASGYTF
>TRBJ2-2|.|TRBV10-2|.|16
TGCGCCAGCAGTGAAGGGCGGAGTTTGAACACCGGGGAGCTGTTTTTT
CASSEGRSLNTGELFF
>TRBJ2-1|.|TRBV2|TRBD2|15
TGTGCCAGCAGCAACAGCGGGACCTCCTACAATGAGCAGTTCTTC
CASSNSGTSYNEQFF
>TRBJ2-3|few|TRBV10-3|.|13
TGTGCCATCAGCCTAGAAGCCACAGATACGCAGTATTTT
CAISLEATDTQYF
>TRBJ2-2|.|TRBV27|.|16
TGTGCCAGCAGTTTATTTGGCAGGGGGGACACCGGGGAGCTGTTTTTT
CASSLFGRGDTGELFF
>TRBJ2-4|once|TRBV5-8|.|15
TGTGCCAGCTTCATGTCGGGGGCTGGCAAAAACATTCAGTACTTC
CASFMSGAGKNIQYF
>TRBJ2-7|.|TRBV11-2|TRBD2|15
TGTGCCAGCAGCCCCGGGGTAGCGGGAGACTACGAGCAGTACTTC
CASSPGVAGDYEQYF
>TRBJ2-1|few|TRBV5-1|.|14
TGCGCCAGCAGCTTGGTGGGGGCCTACAATGAGCAGTTCTTC
CASSLVGAYNEQFF
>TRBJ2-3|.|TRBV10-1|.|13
TGCGCCAGCAACGCCGGCGGCACAGATACGCAGTATTTT
CASNAGGTDTQYF
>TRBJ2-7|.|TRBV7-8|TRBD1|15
TGTGCCAGCAGCCCGAGGACAGGGGGCTCCTACGAGCAGTACTTC
CASSPRTGGSYEQYF
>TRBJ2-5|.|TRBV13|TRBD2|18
TGTGCCAGCAGCTTGGGACTAGCGGGAGGTCCCGCAGTGGAGACCCAGTACTTC
CASSLGLAGGPAVETQYF
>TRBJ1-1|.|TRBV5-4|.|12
TGTGCCAGCAGCTGGGGTTATTCTGAAGCTTTCTTT
CASSWGYSEAFF
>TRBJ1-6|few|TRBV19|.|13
TGTGCCAGTAGTATCAGGGGAAATTCACCCCTCCACTTT
CASSIRGNSPLHF
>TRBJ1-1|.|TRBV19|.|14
TGTGCCAGTAGTATCCAGGGGAGTCTAGCTGAAGCTTTCTTT
CASSIQGSLAEAFF